The entry below describes one T cell receptor beta chain. The data stem from a study of blood T cell repertoires in COVID-19. CDR3 length equals 14 residues. Germline V gene data show CDR1 as LGHDT and CDR2 as YNNKEL (reference sequence). J gave up 7 bases and V 2 bases, and 2 bases lay outside the gene matches. Data came from immunoSEQ multiplex PCR; TCRdb stores just in-frame clones and leaves some out. The repertoire holds some 180,000 clones, approximately 80% seen once, with 9.5% to 11% in the top ten. The V and J genes are TRBV3-1 (or the pseudogene TRBV3-2) and TRBJ2-1, with TRBD2 matching 10 bases. The sequenced sample consisted of peripheral blood. The receptor was derived from a woman aged 40 to 55 with COVID-19, enrolled during active disease. This CDR3 is CASSQTSGKNEQFF. The CDR3 DNA follows: TGTGCCAGCAGCCAAACTAGCGGGAAGAATGAGCAGTTCTTC.